The clone carrying this T cell receptor (beta chain) was counted many times. This CDR3 has 15 residues. CDR1 is MNHNS, CDR2 SASEGT, per germline. Trimming cost V 4 bases and J 1 base, with 14 bases left between them. Template material for TCR beta VDJ and CDR3 profiling consisted of genomic DNA. TCRdb itself ran the reads through MiXCR, one entry per CDR3 protein. The top ten hold under 3.5% of the sample, which has some 190,000 distinct CDR3 sequences, 46% seen once. This sample is drawn from a study of CD8+CD57+ T cells in acquired aplastic anemia. Study summary: Recorded DNA amounts for sorted CD4+ and CD8+ cells had an average of around 3.5 ug.

The sequencing sample was made of sorted CD4+, CD8+, or CD8+CD57+ T cells (not recorded which) from PBMCs. The chain recombines TRBV6-1 with TRBJ2-7; D perhaps matches TRBD2 (5 bases). The receptor was derived from a human donor in good health. The CDR3 loop reads CASSVPGSRSYEQYF. The CDR3 DNA sequence: TGTGCCAGCAGTGTTCCGGGATCAAGGTCCTACGAGCAGTACTTC.